These 7 T cell receptor beta chains came from one sample sequenced in a study of cytomegalovirus exposure and HLA in healthy donors. Amplification used 60 Vbeta primers and 13 Jbeta primers. The method was immunoSEQ multiplex PCR; TCRdb's version includes in-frame clones alone and lacks a portion of them. The table includes some 250,000 clones, around 76% detected once. Sequenced input: PBMCs. These receptor sequences come from a woman aged 40 to 49 in good health and CMV-seropositive.

This clone came up once. The chain joins TRBV4-2 to TRBJ2-5; possibly TRBD1 for D (6 bases). Germline assignment: CDR1 LGHNA and CDR2 YNFKEQ. The CDR3 is 15 amino acids. Trimming took off 0 bases at V and 3 bases at J, with 11 bases between the two ends. The CDR3 nucleotides are TGTGCCAGCAGCCAAGATTCGAACAGGGAAGAGACCCAGTACTTC. Amino acids: CASSQDSNREETQYF.

This clone was recorded once. The chain recombines TRBV18 with TRBJ2-7; 8 positions match TRBD1. Looked up from germline, CDR1 is KGHSH and CDR2 is LQKENI. The CDR3 runs to 18 residues. The V segment lost 0 bases and the J segment 3 bases; nucleotides outside the gene matches: 13. CDR3 protein: CASSPPSYGQGISYEQYF. CDR3 coding DNA: TGTGCCAGCTCACCACCGTCCTATGGACAGGGTATTAGCTACGAGCAGTACTTC.

To note about this clone: The junction and the germline gene differ at one end; a read error may be behind it. This chain links TRBV30 with TRBJ2-4; TRBD1 might be the D (6 bases). Germline CDR1 GTSNPN, CDR2 SVGIG (reference sequence). The CDR3 runs 11 residues. The chain's CDR3 is CAWSVGTRYDF. Written as DNA, the CDR3 is TGTGCCTGGAGTGTAGGGACAAGGTATGACTTC.

This chain joins TRBV6-5 and TRBJ1-4, with D possibly TRBD1 on 6 matching bases. The ends were cut back, 8 bases at V and 7 bases at J, with 20 bases in the middle. CDR3 size: 15 residues. Germline values: CDR1 MNHEY, CDR2 SVGAGI. CDR3 protein: CASASGHLNGEKLFF. The CDR3 DNA is TGTGCCAGCGCCTCGGGACATCTTAACGGTGAAAAACTGTTTTTT.

Comments on this clone: A junction boundary mismatches the germline segment, possibly from a read error. The chain recombines TRBV7-9 with TRBJ1-2; the match to TRBD1 covers 9 bases. CDR1 SEHNR and CDR2 FQNEAQ come from the germline V gene (reference sequence). CDR3 length: 15 residues. In DNA, the CDR3 is TGTTCCAGCAGCTACAACAGGGGGCTAGGCTATGGCTACACCTTC. Encoded protein: CSSSYNRGLGYGYTF.

The chain has TRBV7-8 and TRBJ1-1; 7 bases are shared with TRBD1. Germline CDR1 SGHVS, CDR2 FQNEAQ. This CDR3 is built from 15 residues. V lost 6 bases and J lost 2; bases outside the gene matches: 9. CDR3 sequence: CASSPRGSANTEAFF. The DNA of the CDR3 is TGTGCCAGCAGTCCCAGGGGGTCGGCAAACACTGAAGCTTTCTTT.

V gene TRBV9 combines with J gene TRBJ2-7; 7 nucleotides align to TRBD2. The V gene end was trimmed by 4 bases and the J gene end by 2 bases; junction bases not matched to a gene: 9. CDR1 is SGDLS and CDR2 is YYNGEE in the germline V gene. The CDR3 is 15 amino acids. The chain's CDR3 is CASSPTASGPYEQYF. Here the CDR3 DNA reads TGTGCCAGCAGCCCCACGGCTAGCGGACCCTACGAGCAGTACTTC.